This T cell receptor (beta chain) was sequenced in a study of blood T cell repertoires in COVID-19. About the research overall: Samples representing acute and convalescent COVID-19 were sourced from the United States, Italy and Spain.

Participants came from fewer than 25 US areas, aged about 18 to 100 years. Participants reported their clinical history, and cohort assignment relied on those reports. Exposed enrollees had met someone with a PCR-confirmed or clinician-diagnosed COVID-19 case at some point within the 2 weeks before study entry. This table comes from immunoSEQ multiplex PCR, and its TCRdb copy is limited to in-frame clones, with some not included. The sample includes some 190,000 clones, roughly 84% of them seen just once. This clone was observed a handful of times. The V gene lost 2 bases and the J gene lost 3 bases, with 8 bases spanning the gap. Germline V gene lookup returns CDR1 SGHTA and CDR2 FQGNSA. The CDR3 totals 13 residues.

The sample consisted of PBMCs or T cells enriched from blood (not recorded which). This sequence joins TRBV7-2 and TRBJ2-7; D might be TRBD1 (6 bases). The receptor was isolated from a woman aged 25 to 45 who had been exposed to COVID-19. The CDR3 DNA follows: TGTGCCAGCAGCTTAAAACAGGGCTACGAGCAGTACTTC. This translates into CASSLKQGYEQYF.